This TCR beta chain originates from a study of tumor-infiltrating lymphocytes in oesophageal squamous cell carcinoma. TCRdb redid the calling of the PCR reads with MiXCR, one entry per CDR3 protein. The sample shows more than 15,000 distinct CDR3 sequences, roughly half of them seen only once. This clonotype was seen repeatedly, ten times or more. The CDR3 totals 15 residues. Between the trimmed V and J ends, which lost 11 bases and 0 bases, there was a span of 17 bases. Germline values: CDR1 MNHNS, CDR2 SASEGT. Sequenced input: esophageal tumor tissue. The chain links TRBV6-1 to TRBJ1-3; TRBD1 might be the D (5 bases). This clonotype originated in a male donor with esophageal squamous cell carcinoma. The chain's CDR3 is CAVSSAGTSGNTIYF. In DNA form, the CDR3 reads TGTGCCGTTTCATCTGCAGGGACCTCTGGAAACACCATATATTTT.